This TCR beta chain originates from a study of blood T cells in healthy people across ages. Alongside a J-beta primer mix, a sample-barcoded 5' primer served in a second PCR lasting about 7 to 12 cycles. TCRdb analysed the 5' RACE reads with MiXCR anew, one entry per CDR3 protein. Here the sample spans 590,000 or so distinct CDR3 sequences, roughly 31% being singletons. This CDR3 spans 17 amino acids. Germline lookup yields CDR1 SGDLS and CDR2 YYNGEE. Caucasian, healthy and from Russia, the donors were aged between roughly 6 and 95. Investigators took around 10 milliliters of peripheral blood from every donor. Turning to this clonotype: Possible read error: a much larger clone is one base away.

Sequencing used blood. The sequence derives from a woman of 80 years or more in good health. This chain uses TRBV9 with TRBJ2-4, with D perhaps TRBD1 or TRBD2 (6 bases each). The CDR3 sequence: CANSVGLPGATKNIQYF. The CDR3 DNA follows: TGTGCCAACAGCGTAGGATTGCCGGGGGCCACCAAAAACATTCAGTACTTC.